This T cell receptor (beta chain) stems from a study of post-analysis software for immune sequencing data. On this clonotype: Its antigen is currently unknown.

Trimming removed 0 bases at V and 1 base at J, with 12 bases between. In germline, CDR1 is LNHNV, CDR2 YYDKDF (reference sequence). CDR3 size: 16 residues. Study results and limitations: Controls showed lower frequencies than patients for roughly five TRBV segments, and TRBV5-6, TRBV5-1 and TRBV20-1 were among these.

Presence of unique molecular identifiers characterized the TCR beta cDNA libraries. TCRdb independently ran MiXCR on the PCR reads; one entry per CDR3 protein. The sample consists of roughly 430,000 distinct CDR3 sequences, 30% to 45% of them appearing once. The chain combines TRBV15 with TRBJ2-5; perhaps D is TRBD1 or TRBD2 (5 bases each). Sequencing input: blood. This receptor was identified in a girl aged 2-10 years with multiple sclerosis. The chain's CDR3 is CATSREASGAQETQYF. CDR3 sequence (DNA): TGTGCCACCAGCAGAGAGGCATCCGGGGCCCAAGAGACCCAGTACTTC.